This T cell receptor beta chain was identified during a study of cytomegalovirus exposure and HLA in healthy donors. Study-wide results and limits: In a later analysis, at a false discovery rate of 0.05, 17,000 or so TCR beta sequences were associated with HLA alleles. Earlier analysis found most TCR beta V segments productive about 87% or about 30% of the time.

The germline gives CDR1 SGHRS, CDR2 YFSETQ. This CDR3 spans 17 amino acids. V was clipped by 1 base and J by 4 bases, with 21 bases between them. In the case of this clone: Antigen: not known.

PCR involved 60 Vbeta and 13 Jbeta primers. Assay used: immunoSEQ multiplex PCR; TCRdb lists only in-frame clones, some missing. The sample carries about 140,000 clones, about 80% recorded once. The sequenced sample was PBMCs. The receptor's source is a man aged 35 to 55 in good health and CMV-seropositive. The chain links TRBV5-1 to TRBJ2-7, with D possibly TRBD1 on 6 matching bases. The CDR3 loop is CASSLIKGDISLYEQYF. The CDR3 DNA reads TGCGCCAGCAGCTTGATTAAGGGGGATATTAGCCTGTACGAGCAGTACTTC. Together with reference TRBV5-1 and TRBJ2-7, the CDR3 gives the full variable domain: KAGVTQTPRYLIKTRGQQVTLSCSPISGHRSVSWYQQTPGQGLQFLFEYFSETQRNKGNFPGRFSGRQFSNSRSEMNVSTLELGDSALYLCASSLIKGDISLYEQYFGPGTRLTVT.